The sequence of this T cell receptor beta chain was determined in a study of identical twins. Everyone who donated was a healthy Caucasian. Whole-study results and caveats: High-abundance cord blood beta clonotypes had fewer insertions; memory repertoires showed none. Cross-sectional statistics underpinned the conclusions; the same donors were not followed. In beta out-of-frame sequences, the excess sharing between twins was weaker.

This clonotype was counted many times. The target antigen is unknown. A single record per CDR3 protein comes from TCRdb applying MiXCR to the 5' RACE reads. The table includes 140,000 to 150,000 distinct CDR3 sequences, 3.5% detected once. The TCR was taken from a man younger than 30 in good health. Sequenced sample: memory T cells sorted from blood.

The CDR3 reads CASIVSLAGGLSSYNEQFF. The CDR3 DNA reads as TGTGCCAGCATAGTGTCACTAGCGGGAGGGTTGAGCTCCTACAATGAGCAGTTCTTC. The V call is TRBV28, the J call TRBJ2-1; the match to TRBD2 covers 13 bases. The CDR3 totals 19 residues. The V segment lost 7 bases and the J segment 0 bases; nucleotides outside the gene matches: 12. Germline V lookup: CDR1 MDHEN, CDR2 SYDVKM. Full variable domain (rest looked up from reference TRBV28 and TRBJ2-1): DVKVTQSSRYLVKRTGEKVFLECVQDMDHENMFWYRQDPGLGLRLIYFSYDVKMKEKGDIPEGYSVSREKKERFSLILESASTNQTSMYLCASIVSLAGGLSSYNEQFFGPGTRLTVL.